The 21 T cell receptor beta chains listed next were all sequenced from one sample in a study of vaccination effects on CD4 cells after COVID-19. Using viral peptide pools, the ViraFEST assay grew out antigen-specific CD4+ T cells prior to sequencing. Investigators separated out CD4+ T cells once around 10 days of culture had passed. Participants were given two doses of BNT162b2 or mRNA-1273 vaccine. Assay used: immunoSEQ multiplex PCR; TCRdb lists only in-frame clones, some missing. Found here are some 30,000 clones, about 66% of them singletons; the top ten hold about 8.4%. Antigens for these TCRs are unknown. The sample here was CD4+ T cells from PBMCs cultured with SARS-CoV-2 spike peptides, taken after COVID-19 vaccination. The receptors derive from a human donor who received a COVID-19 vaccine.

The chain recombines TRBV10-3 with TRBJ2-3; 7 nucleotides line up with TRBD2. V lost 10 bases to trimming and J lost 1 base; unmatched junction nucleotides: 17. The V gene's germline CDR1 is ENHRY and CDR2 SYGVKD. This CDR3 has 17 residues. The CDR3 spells CATQYLARLAGTDTQYF. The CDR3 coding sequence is TGTGCCACCCAATACCTAGCCCGGCTAGCGGGCACAGATACGCAGTATTTT.

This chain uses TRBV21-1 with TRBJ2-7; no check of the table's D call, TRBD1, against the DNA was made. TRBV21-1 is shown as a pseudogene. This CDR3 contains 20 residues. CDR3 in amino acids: CASSKTNSPGGGRSSYEQYF. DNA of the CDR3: TGTGCCAGCAGCAAAACGAATAGTCCGGGTGGGGGCCGGAGCTCCTACGAGCAGTACTTC.

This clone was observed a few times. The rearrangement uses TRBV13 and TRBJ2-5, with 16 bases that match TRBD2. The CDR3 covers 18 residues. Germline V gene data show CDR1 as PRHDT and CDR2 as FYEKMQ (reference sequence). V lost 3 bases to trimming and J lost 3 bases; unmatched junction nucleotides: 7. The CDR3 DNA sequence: TGTGCCAGCAGCTTCTCTCCGGGACTAGCGGGGGGGGAAGAGACCCAGTACTTC. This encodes CASSFSPGLAGGEETQYF.

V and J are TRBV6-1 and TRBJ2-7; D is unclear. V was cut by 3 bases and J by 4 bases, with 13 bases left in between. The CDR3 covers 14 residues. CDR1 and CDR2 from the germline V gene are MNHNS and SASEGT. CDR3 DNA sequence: TGTGCCAGCAGTGAGGCCGGAGTGGGTTACGAGCAGTACTTC. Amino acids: CASSEAGVGYEQYF.

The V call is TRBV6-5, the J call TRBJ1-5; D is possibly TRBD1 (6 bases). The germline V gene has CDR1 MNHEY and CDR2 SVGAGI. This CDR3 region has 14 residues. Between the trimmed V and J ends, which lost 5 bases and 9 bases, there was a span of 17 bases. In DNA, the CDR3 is TGTGCCAGCAGTCCCCAGCGGGGGGGCCGGCCCCAGCATTTT. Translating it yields CASSPQRGGRPQHF.

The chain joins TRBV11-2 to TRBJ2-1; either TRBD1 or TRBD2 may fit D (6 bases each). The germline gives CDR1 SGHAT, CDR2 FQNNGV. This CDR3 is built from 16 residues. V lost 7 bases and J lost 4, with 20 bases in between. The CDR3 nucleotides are TGTGCCAGCATCCTACGAGGAGGGGGGCCATACAATGAGCAGTTCTTC. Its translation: CASILRGGGPYNEQFF.

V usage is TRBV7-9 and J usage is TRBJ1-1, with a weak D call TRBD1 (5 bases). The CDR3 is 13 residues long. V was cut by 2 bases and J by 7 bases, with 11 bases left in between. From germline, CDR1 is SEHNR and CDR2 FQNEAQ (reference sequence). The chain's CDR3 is CASSLRGLVEAFF. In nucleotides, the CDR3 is TGTGCCAGCAGCTTACGGGGCCTAGTTGAAGCTTTCTTT.

For the CDR3, the DNA is TGTGCCAGCAGCTTGCAGGAGGGGTTTTACAATGAGCAGTTCTTC. It translates to CASSLQEGFYNEQFF. This chain connects TRBV11-2 to TRBJ2-1; possibly TRBD2 for D (6 bases). The CDR3 covers 15 residues. Germline CDR1 is SGHAT and CDR2 is FQNNGV. Deletions cut 3 bases from V and 4 bases from J, with 13 bases between.

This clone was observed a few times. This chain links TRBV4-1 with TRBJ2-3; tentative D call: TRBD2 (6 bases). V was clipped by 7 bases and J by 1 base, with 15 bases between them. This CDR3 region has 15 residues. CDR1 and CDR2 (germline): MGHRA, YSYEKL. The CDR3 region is CASKERVRGTDTQYF. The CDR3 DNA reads TGCGCCAGCAAAGAGCGGGTTAGAGGCACAGATACGCAGTATTTT.

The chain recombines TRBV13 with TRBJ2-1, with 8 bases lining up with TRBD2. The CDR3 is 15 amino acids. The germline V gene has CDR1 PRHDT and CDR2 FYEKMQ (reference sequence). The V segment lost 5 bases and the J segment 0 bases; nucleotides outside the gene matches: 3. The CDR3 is CASSDGGASYNEQFF. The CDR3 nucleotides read TGTGCCAGCAGCGACGGGGGGGCCTCCTACAATGAGCAGTTCTTC.

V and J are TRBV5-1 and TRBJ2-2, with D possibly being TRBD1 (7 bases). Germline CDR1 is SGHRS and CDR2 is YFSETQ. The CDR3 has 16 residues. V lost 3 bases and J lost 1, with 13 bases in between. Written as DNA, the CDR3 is TGCGCCAGCAGCTCGGAGGGACAGCTGAACACCGGGGAGCTGTTTTTT. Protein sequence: CASSSEGQLNTGELFF.

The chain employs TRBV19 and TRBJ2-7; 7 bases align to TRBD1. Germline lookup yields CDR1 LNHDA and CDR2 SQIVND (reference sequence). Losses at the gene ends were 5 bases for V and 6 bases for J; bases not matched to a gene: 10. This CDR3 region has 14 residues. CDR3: CASSGQVDSSEQYF. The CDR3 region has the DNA TGTGCCAGTAGTGGACAGGTGGACTCTTCCGAGCAGTACTTC.

The DNA for the CDR3 is TGTGCCAGCAGAGAGGACAGGTTCTATGGCTACACCTTC. It translates to CASREDRFYGYTF. The rearrangement uses TRBV6-6 and TRBJ1-2; TRBD1 matches 7 bases. Germline CDR1 MNHNY, CDR2 SVGAGI (reference sequence). This CDR3 has 13 residues. V lost 6 bases and J lost 4; bases outside the gene matches: 5.

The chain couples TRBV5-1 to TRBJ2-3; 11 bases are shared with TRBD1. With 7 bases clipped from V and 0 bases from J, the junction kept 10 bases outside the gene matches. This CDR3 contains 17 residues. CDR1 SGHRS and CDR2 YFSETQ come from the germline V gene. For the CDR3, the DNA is TGCGCCAGCTTCGGGACAGGGGGGACTACAAGCACAGATACGCAGTATTTT. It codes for CASFGTGGTTSTDTQYF. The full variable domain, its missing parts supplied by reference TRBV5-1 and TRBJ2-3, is KAGVTQTPRYLIKTRGQQVTLSCSPISGHRSVSWYQQTPGQGLQFLFEYFSETQRNKGNFPGRFSGRQFSNSRSEMNVSTLELGDSALYLCASFGTGGTTSTDTQYFGPGTRLTVL.

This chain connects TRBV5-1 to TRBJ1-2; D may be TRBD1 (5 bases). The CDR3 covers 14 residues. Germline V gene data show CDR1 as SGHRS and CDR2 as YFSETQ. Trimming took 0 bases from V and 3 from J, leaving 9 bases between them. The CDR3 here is CASSLAGDDYGYTF. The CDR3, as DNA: TGCGCCAGCAGCTTGGCCGGGGACGACTATGGCTACACCTTC.

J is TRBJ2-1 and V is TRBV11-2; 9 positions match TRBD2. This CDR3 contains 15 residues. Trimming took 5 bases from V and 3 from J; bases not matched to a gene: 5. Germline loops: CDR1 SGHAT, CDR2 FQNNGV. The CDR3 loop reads CASSRSGGRYNEQFF. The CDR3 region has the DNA TGTGCCAGCAGCCGTAGCGGGGGCCGCTACAATGAGCAGTTCTTC.

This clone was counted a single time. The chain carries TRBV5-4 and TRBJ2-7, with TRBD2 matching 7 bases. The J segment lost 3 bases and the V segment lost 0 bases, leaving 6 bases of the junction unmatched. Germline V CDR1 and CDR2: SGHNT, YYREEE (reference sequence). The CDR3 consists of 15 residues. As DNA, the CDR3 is TGTGCCAGCAGCTTGGGGGGGGAGGGCCGCTACGAGCAGTACTTC. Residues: CASSLGGEGRYEQYF.

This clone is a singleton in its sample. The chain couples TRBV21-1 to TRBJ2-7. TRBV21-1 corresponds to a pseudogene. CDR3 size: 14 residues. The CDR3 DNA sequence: TGTGCCAGCAGCAAAGGCCTAGGGCCCTACGAGCAGTACTTC. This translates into CASSKGLGPYEQYF.

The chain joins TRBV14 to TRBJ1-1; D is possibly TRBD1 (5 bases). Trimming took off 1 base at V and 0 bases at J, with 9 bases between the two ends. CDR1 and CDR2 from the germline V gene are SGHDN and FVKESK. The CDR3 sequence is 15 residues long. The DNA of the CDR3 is TGTGCCAGCAGCCAAGTTCCAGGGATGAACACTGAAGCTTTCTTT. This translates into CASSQVPGMNTEAFF.

The DNA for the CDR3 is TGTGCCAGCAGCTTGCGGGAGGGCCCCTACGAGCAGTACTTC. This encodes CASSLREGPYEQYF. This chain connects TRBV11-2 to TRBJ2-7, with 9 bases aligning to TRBD2. The germline V gene encodes CDR1 SGHAT and CDR2 FQNNGV. This CDR3 comprises 14 residues. V gave up 3 bases and J gave up 2 bases; unmatched junction bases: 2.

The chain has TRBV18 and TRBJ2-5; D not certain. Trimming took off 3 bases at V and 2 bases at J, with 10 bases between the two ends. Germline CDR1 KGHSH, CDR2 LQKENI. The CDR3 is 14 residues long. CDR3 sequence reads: CASSPYRNQETQYF. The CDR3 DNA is TGTGCCAGCTCACCTTACAGAAATCAAGAGACCCAGTACTTC.